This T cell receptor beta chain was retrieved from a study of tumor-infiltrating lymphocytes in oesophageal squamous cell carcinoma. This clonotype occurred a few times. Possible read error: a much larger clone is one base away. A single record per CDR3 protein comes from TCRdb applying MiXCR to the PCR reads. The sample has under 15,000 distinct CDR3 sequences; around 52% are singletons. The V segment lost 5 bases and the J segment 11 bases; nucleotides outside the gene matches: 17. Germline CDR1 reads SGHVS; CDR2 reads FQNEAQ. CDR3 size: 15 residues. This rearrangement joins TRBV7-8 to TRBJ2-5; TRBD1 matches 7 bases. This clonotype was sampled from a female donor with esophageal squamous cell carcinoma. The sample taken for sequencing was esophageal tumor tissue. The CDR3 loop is CASSQRDSSYNEQYF. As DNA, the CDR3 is TGTGCCAGCAGCCAAAGGGACAGCTCCTACAATGAGCAGTACTTC.